These 28 T cell receptor beta chains share one sample of origin, sequenced in a study of blood T cell repertoires in COVID-19. Profiling relied on immunoSEQ multiplex PCR, and the TCRdb table lists in-frame clones only, not all of them. The repertoire holds 150,000 or so clones, with 76% as singletons. Sequenced input: peripheral blood. The receptors stem from a woman of 80 years or more with active or convalescent COVID-19.

This chain connects TRBV19 to TRBJ1-2; 7 bases map to TRBD1. With 6 bases clipped from V and 5 bases from J, the junction kept 12 bases outside the gene matches. Germline assignment: CDR1 LNHDA and CDR2 SQIVND (reference sequence). The CDR3 loop spans 15 amino acids. The CDR3 reads CASRTTGTSVYGYTF. CDR3 nucleotides: TGTGCCAGTAGGACGACAGGGACCTCGGTATATGGCTACACCTTC.

The J gene is TRBJ1-1, the V gene TRBV7-3; TRBD1 matches 8 bases. Germline V gene lookup returns CDR1 SGHTA and CDR2 FQGTGA. V was clipped by 4 bases and J by 4 bases; unmatched bases: 5. The CDR3 is made up of 14 amino acids. In DNA, the CDR3 is TGTGCCAGCAGCTCCCAGGGGGCAATCACTGAAGCTTTCTTT. Protein sequence: CASSSQGAITEAFF.

This chain joins TRBV4-1 and TRBJ1-6, with 8 bases lining up with TRBD1. The CDR3 extends over 15 amino acids. The J segment lost 10 bases and the V segment lost 0 bases, leaving 5 bases of the junction unmatched. The germline V gene has CDR1 MGHRA and CDR2 YSYEKL. The CDR3 here is CASSQEGQGRSPLHF. The DNA for the CDR3 is TGCGCCAGCAGCCAAGAAGGACAGGGTAGATCACCCCTCCACTTT.

The chain links TRBV11-3 to TRBJ2-1; TRBD2 matches 8 bases. The V gene end was trimmed by 5 bases and the J gene end by 6 bases; junction bases not matched to a gene: 12. CDR3 length equals 16 residues. Germline assignment: CDR1 SGHNT and CDR2 YENEEA. CDR3 region: CASSQTIAGQSNEQFF. CDR3 in DNA: TGTGCCAGCAGCCAGACAATAGCGGGGCAGTCCAATGAGCAGTTCTTC. Complete variable domain (other parts from reference TRBV11-3 and TRBJ2-1): EAGVVQSPRYKIIEKKQPVAFWCNPISGHNTLYWYLQNLGQGPELLIRYENEEAVDDSQLPKDRFSAERLKGVDSTLKIQPAELGDSAVYLCASSQTIAGQSNEQFFGPGTRLTVL.

In its sample, this clone was seen a few times. The V and J genes are TRBV18 and TRBJ1-4; possible D gene TRBD1, 5 bases. With 4 bases removed from V and 6 bases from J, the gap between germline ends came to 15 bases. CDR1 is KGHSH, CDR2 LQKENI, per germline. The CDR3 sequence is 15 residues long. CDR3 loop: CASSRRVKGDEKLFF. DNA of the CDR3: TGTGCCAGCTCACGCAGGGTTAAAGGAGATGAAAAACTGTTTTTT.

The V and J genes are TRBV9 and TRBJ1-2; D not certain. The CDR3 loop spans 15 amino acids. Germline V gene data show CDR1 as SGDLS and CDR2 as YYNGEE. V gave up 1 base and J gave up 8 bases, with 18 bases separating them. CDR3 residues: CASSVFDELGRGYTF. CDR3 nucleotides: TGTGCCAGCAGCGTATTTGACGAGCTAGGCCGGGGCTACACCTTC.

The V and J genes are TRBV15 and TRBJ1-1, with D possibly being TRBD1 (5 bases). Germline V lookup: CDR1 LNHNV, CDR2 YYDKDF (reference sequence). The CDR3 extends over 14 amino acids. Trimming pared 1 base from V and 5 bases from J, leaving 11 bases between. Here the CDR3 reads CATSRGRQITEAFF. DNA of the CDR3: TGTGCCACCAGCAGAGGGAGACAGATAACTGAAGCTTTCTTT.

This clone has a handful of counts. The junction departs from germline at one end; a sequencing error may be responsible. The gene calls are TRBV7-9 and TRBJ2-1; perhaps TRBD2 as D (5 bases). CDR1 and CDR2 from the germline V gene are SEHNR and FQNEAQ (reference sequence). The CDR3 spans 13 residues. CDR3 in amino acids: CASSQDSPRSSIF. CDR3 nucleotide sequence: TGTGCCAGCAGCCAGGACTCGCCCCGTAGCTCGATCTTC.

The J gene is TRBJ1-2, the V gene TRBV6-6; D gene ambiguous. Germline V gene data show CDR1 as MNHNY and CDR2 as SVGAGI (reference sequence). Trimming cost V 2 bases and J 0 bases, with 4 bases left between them. CDR3 length equals 13 residues. The CDR3 loop reads CASSYLANYGYTF. The DNA of the CDR3 is TGTGCCAGCAGTTACCTAGCTAACTATGGCTACACCTTC.

As for this clone: Additional DNA sequences in this sample encode the identical CDR3. The chain combines TRBV6-5 with TRBJ1-1, with D uncertain. Trimming removed 2 bases at V and 2 bases at J, with 9 bases between. Germline CDR1 and CDR2: MNHEY and SVGAGI. The CDR3 is 14 residues long. The CDR3 nucleotides are TGTGCCAGCAGTTACGGCCGGGTAAACACTGAAGCTTTCTTT. The encoded protein is CASSYGRVNTEAFF.

This clone has at least ten counts. This sequence joins TRBV5-4 and TRBJ2-7; D is unresolved. Between the trimmed V and J ends, which lost 3 bases and 5 bases, there was a span of 18 bases. Per germline, CDR1 SGHNT and CDR2 YYREEE (reference sequence). The CDR3 is 15 residues long. This chain's CDR3 is CASSSKLGRKDEQYF. DNA for the CDR3: TGTGCCAGCAGCTCCAAGTTGGGCAGAAAGGACGAGCAGTACTTC.

The chain couples TRBV27 to TRBJ1-5, with D unresolved. CDR1 and CDR2 (germline): MNHEY, SMNVEV (reference sequence). The CDR3 loop spans 10 amino acids. Trimming pared 8 bases from V and 7 bases from J, leaving 6 bases between. The CDR3 DNA reads as TGTGCCAGCGGGAGGCAGCCCCAGCATTTT. This translates into CASGRQPQHF.

This sequence joins TRBV7-8 and TRBJ2-5; 10 bases line up with TRBD2. Germline loops: CDR1 SGHVS, CDR2 FQNEAQ. This CDR3 region has 16 residues. V was pared by 0 bases and J by 0 bases, with 1 base of the junction left unmatched. CDR3 coding DNA: TGTGCCAGCAGCTTAGCGCTAGCGGGGGACCAAGAGACCCAGTACTTC. It translates to CASSLALAGDQETQYF.

The chain links TRBV5-1 to TRBJ2-3; TRBD2 matches at 7 bases. V lost 5 bases, J lost 0 bases, and 6 bases stayed unmatched. CDR3 length: 15 residues. CDR1 is SGHRS and CDR2 is YFSETQ in the germline V gene. The CDR3 coding sequence is TGCGCCAGCAGGGCGAGCGGGGCTAGCACAGATACGCAGTATTTT. Protein sequence: CASRASGASTDTQYF.

The chain has TRBV2 and TRBJ2-3, with TRBD2 matching over 13 bases. The CDR3 has 18 residues. Trimming removed 1 base from V and 4 bases from J; junction bases left unmatched: 8. CDR1 and CDR2 (germline): SNHLY, FYNNEI. CDR3 in amino acids: CASSEGLLAGGPADTQYF. The DNA of the CDR3 is TGTGCCAGCAGTGAAGGCCTACTAGCGGGGGGGCCGGCAGATACGCAGTATTTT.

The chain joins TRBV2 to TRBJ1-2, with 7 bases lining up with TRBD1. The CDR3 runs to 15 residues. V lost 0 bases and J lost 5; bases outside the gene matches: 6. Germline-derived CDR1 and CDR2 are SNHLY and FYNNEI. CDR3 protein: CASSEAGTVIYGYTF. The CDR3 DNA is TGTGCCAGCAGTGAAGCCGGGACAGTCATTTATGGCTACACCTTC.

This clone was found a few times. The chain recombines TRBV19 with TRBJ1-2; D is unclear. CDR1 and CDR2 from the germline V gene are LNHDA and SQIVND (reference sequence). The CDR3 consists of 14 residues. Trimming stripped 3 bases from V and 1 base from J, with 9 bases between. The CDR3: CASSISIHNYGYTF. CDR3 nucleotides: TGTGCCAGTAGTATTTCGATACATAACTATGGCTACACCTTC.

The chain is built from TRBV6-1 and TRBJ2-7; D might be TRBD2 (5 bases). V dropped 5 bases and J dropped 2 bases, with 13 bases sitting between them. This CDR3 contains 14 residues. Germline V lookup: CDR1 MNHNS, CDR2 SASEGT. CDR3 in DNA: TGTGCCAGCAGTAAGCAAGGGAGCCCCTACGAGCAGTACTTC. Its protein is CASSKQGSPYEQYF.

The V call is TRBV6-2 or TRBV6-3, the J call TRBJ1-2; 7 nucleotides line up with TRBD1. Germline-derived CDR1 and CDR2 are MNHEY and SVGEGT. With 5 bases clipped from V and 6 bases from J, the junction kept 3 bases outside the gene matches. The CDR3 length is 12 residues. CDR3 region: CASSTGVNGYTF. Written as DNA, the CDR3 is TGTGCCAGCAGTACAGGGGTAAATGGCTACACCTTC.

The chain joins TRBV28 to TRBJ2-7; TRBD1 aligns across 12 bases. Germline assignment: CDR1 MDHEN and CDR2 SYDVKM. The length of the CDR3 is 14 residues. J lost 6 bases, V lost 5 bases, and 5 bases had no gene match. The CDR3 protein is CASSPRDRGLEQYF. CDR3 in DNA: TGTGCCAGCAGTCCCCGGGACAGGGGGCTCGAGCAGTACTTC.

This chain connects TRBV5-4 to TRBJ1-2; 8 bases fit TRBD1. Trimming removed 2 bases from V and 5 bases from J; junction bases left unmatched: 8. The germline gives CDR1 SGHNT, CDR2 YYREEE (reference sequence). This CDR3 is built from 15 residues. The CDR3 loop is CASSFPGGASYGYTF. The DNA of the CDR3 is TGTGCCAGCAGCTTCCCAGGGGGCGCTTCATATGGCTACACCTTC. Together with reference TRBV5-4 and TRBJ1-2, the CDR3 gives the full variable domain: ETGVTQSPTHLIKTRGQQVTLRCSSQSGHNTVSWYQQALGQGPQFIFQYYREEENGRGNFPPRFSGLQFPNYSSELNVNALELDDSALYLCASSFPGGASYGYTFGSGTRLTVV.

This clone appeared a few times. The V gene is TRBV14, the J gene TRBJ2-3, with a possible D match to TRBD2 (6 bases). This CDR3 contains 15 residues. Trimming left V 3 bases short and J 2 bases short, with 12 bases between. Germline V gene sequence: CDR1 SGHDN, CDR2 FVKESK. CDR3: CASSQLRGSTDTQYF. The CDR3 DNA is TGTGCCAGCAGCCAGTTGCGGGGATCCACAGATACGCAGTATTTT.

The chain employs TRBV20-1 and TRBJ1-1, with 9 bases fitting TRBD1. CDR1 and CDR2 from the germline V gene are DFQATT and SNEGSKA (reference sequence). The V gene end was trimmed by 3 bases and the J gene end by 3 bases; junction bases not matched to a gene: 5. CDR3 length equals 14 residues. The CDR3 DNA follows: TGCAGTGCTAGTGAAACAGGGGGCTACACTGAAGCTTTCTTT. This codes for CSASETGGYTEAFF.

The rearrangement uses TRBV12-3 or TRBV12-4 and TRBJ2-5; possibly TRBD2 for D (6 bases). Trimming pared 6 bases from V and 5 bases from J, leaving 10 bases between. The CDR3 is 12 amino acids. DNA for the CDR3: TGTGCCAGCAGCCCGGCGGGGGAGACCCAGTACTTC. Amino acid sequence: CASSPAGETQYF.

The gene calls are TRBV5-1 and TRBJ2-5; 12 nucleotides align to TRBD2. With 2 bases clipped from V and 1 base from J, the junction kept 9 bases outside the gene matches. The CDR3 spans 18 residues. Germline V gene sequence: CDR1 SGHRS, CDR2 YFSETQ. The CDR3 sequence: CASSLASGGVSLQETQYF. The CDR3, as DNA: TGCGCCAGCAGCTTAGCTAGCGGGGGGGTATCTCTCCAAGAGACCCAGTACTTC.

A remark on this clone: One junction end disagrees with the germline gene, perhaps due to a read error. The chain recombines TRBV7-7 with TRBJ2-7, with 11 bases matching TRBD1. The CDR3 covers 14 residues. CDR1 and CDR2 from the germline V gene are SSHAT and FNYEAQ (reference sequence). The CDR3: CASSSGTGGYEQYF. CDR3 coding DNA: TGTGCTAGCAGCTCTGGGACAGGGGGCTACGAGCAGTACTTC. The complete variable domain, with remaining parts taken from reference TRBV7-7 and TRBJ2-7, reads GAGVSQSPRYKVTKRGQDVTLRCDPISSHATLYWYQQALGQGPEFLTYFNYEAQPDKSGLPSDRFSAERPEGSISTLTIQRTEQRDSAMYRCASSSGTGGYEQYFGPGTRLTVT.

V is TRBV3-1 (or the pseudogene TRBV3-2) and J is TRBJ2-7; TRBD1 is a possible D gene (6 bases). V gave up 1 base and J gave up 7 bases, with 8 bases separating them. Germline values: CDR1 LGHDT, CDR2 YNNKEL (reference sequence). This CDR3 has 12 residues. The CDR3 reads CASSQGTVEQYF. CDR3 nucleotide sequence: TGTGCCAGCAGCCAAGGGACAGTTGAGCAGTACTTC.

This clone occurred many times. The DNA for the CDR3 is TGCGCCAGCAGCTCAGACTTTACTGATGGCTACACCTTC. Its protein product is CASSSDFTDGYTF. The chain links TRBV5-1 to TRBJ1-2; D unresolved. Germline-derived CDR1 and CDR2 are SGHRS and YFSETQ. V was shortened by 3 bases and J by 6 bases, with 12 bases between the two germline ends. CDR3 size: 13 residues. The variable domain in full, with the rest retrieved from reference TRBV5-1 and TRBJ1-2, is KAGVTQTPRYLIKTRGQQVTLSCSPISGHRSVSWYQQTPGQGLQFLFEYFSETQRNKGNFPGRFSGRQFSNSRSEMNVSTLELGDSALYLCASSSDFTDGYTFGSGTRLTVV.